The rows below give T cell receptor beta chains drawn from one sample of a study of blood T cell repertoires in COVID-19. The table came from immunoSEQ multiplex PCR; TCRdb's copy has only in-frame clones and leaves some out. The data show 180,000 or so clones, approximately 86% seen once. Sample: peripheral blood. The receptor source for this set is a man aged 55-75 years with acute or convalescent COVID-19. Both conserved end residues are part of each CDR3. The D gene is left open where the match is weak. The listing skips clone size in some rows; elsewhere it reads once, few, many or a size class.

>TRBD2|TRBJ2-3|TRBV6-5|NA
TGTGCCAGCAGCGGGGGGACTAGCGCTCCAGATACGCAGTATTTT
CASSGGTSAPDTQYF
>NA|TRBJ2-3|TRBV2|NA
TGTGCCAGCAGTGGACTAGTACGGACAGATACGCAGTATTTT
CASSGLVRTDTQYF
>NA|TRBJ1-1|TRBV5-1|NA
TGCGCCAGCAGCAGCAGGGGAGAGAACACTGAAGCTTTCTTT
CASSSRGENTEAFF
>TRBD1|TRBJ2-1|TRBV18|NA
TGTGCCAGCTCACCGTCCCGGGACAGGCAGTTCTTC
CASSPSRDRQFF
>NA|TRBJ1-2|TRBV27|NA
TGTGCCAGCAGTTTTACAGGCAACTATGGCTACACCTTC
CASSFTGNYGYTF
>TRBD1|TRBJ2-1|TRBV29-1|NA
TGCAGCGTTGAGGGCCAGGGGGTCGTCAATGAGCAGTTCTTC
CSVEGQGVVNEQFF
>TRBD1|TRBJ2-7|TRBV6-5|NA
TGTGCCAGCAGTCCAACCCGGACAGGGCTTTACGAGCAGTACTTC
CASSPTRTGLYEQYF
>NA|TRBJ2-1|TRBV5-1|NA
TGCGCCAGCAGCGAGGGGGGGGGCCCCGGCAATGAGCAGTTCTTC
CASSEGGGPGNEQFF
>NA|TRBJ2-1|TRBV10-2|NA
TGCGCCAGCACCCCTAGCAATTACAATGAGCAGTTCTTC
CASTPSNYNEQFF
>TRBD2|TRBJ2-1|TRBV28|NA
TGTGCCAGCAGTTCCCGGACTAGCGGGAGCTACAATGAGCAGTTCTTC
CASSSRTSGSYNEQFF
>NA|TRBJ2-6|TRBV28|NA
TGTGCCAGCAGTTTAAGAACCCCCTCGCAGGGGCTCGGATCTGGGGCCAACGTCCTGACTTTC
CASSLRTPSQGLGSGANVLTF
>TRBD1|TRBJ1-2|TRBV5-1|NA
TGCGCCAGCAGCCTAGGACAGGGGAAAGGCTACACCTTC
CASSLGQGKGYTF
>NA|TRBJ1-4|TRBV5-5|NA
TGTGCCAGTAGACAATCTTCAACTAATGAAAAACTGTTTTTT
CASRQSSTNEKLFF
>TRBD1|TRBJ2-1|TRBV6-6|NA
TGTGCCAGCAGTCGCCAGGGGGCGAGCGCAGGTGAGCAGTTCTTC
CASSRQGASAGEQFF
>TRBD2|TRBJ2-2|TRBV2|NA
TGTGCCAGCAGTCGGACTAGAAGTGACACCGGGGAGCTGTTTTTT
CASSRTRSDTGELFF
>NA|TRBJ2-3|TRBV19|NA
TGTGCCAGTAGTTCTAAGGGATTTTTGGCCGCGGGAGATACGCAGTATTTT
CASSSKGFLAAGDTQYF
>NA|TRBJ2-2|TRBV28|NA
TGTGCCAGCAGTTTTCCCGGGAGCAGGTCCGGGGAGCTGTTTTTT
CASSFPGSRSGELFF
>TRBD1|TRBJ1-1|TRBV6-5|NA
TGTGCCAGCAGTTACTCGACACAGGGGGCGCCTGAAGCTTTCTTT
CASSYSTQGAPEAFF
>NA|TRBJ2-3|TRBV5-4|NA
TGTGCCAGCAGCTTGGTTAGCTCAGGGGCAGATACGCAGTATTTT
CASSLVSSGADTQYF
>NA|TRBJ2-3|TRBV6-5|NA
TGTGCCAGCAGTTACTCGTGGCGGGATACAGATACGCAGTATTTT
CASSYSWRDTDTQYF
>TRBD1|TRBJ2-7|TRBV2|NA
TGTGCCAGCAGTTTAGACAGGGACGAGCAGTACTTC
CASSLDRDEQYF
>TRBD1|TRBJ1-2|TRBV3-1/TRBV3-2|NA
TGTGCCAGCAGCCAAGCCCCACAGGGGGCCTTTGGCTACACCTTC
CASSQAPQGAFGYTF
>TRBD2|TRBJ2-1|TRBV5-5|NA
TGTGCCAGCAGCTGGCGGGGCGGGAGGGGTAATGAGCAGTTCTTC
CASSWRGGRGNEQFF
>TRBD1|TRBJ2-7|TRBV5-1|NA
TGCGCCAGCAGCATCGGGACAGGGGGCTCCTACGAGCAGTACTTC
CASSIGTGGSYEQYF
>TRBD1|TRBJ2-6|TRBV27|once
TGTGCCAGCAGTTCGATAAGAACAGGGGGCGCTGGGGCCAACGTCCTGACTTTC
CASSSIRTGGAGANVLTF
>TRBD2|TRBJ2-7|TRBV27|few
TGTGCCAGCAGTTCCGGGGGAGGGTACGAGCAGTACTTC
CASSSGGGYEQYF
>TRBD1|TRBJ1-1|TRBV5-1|once
TGCGCCAGCAGCTCCCAAGGGTCCACAGGGGCGAACACTGAAGCTTTCTTT
CASSSQGSTGANTEAFF
>TRBD2|TRBJ2-1|TRBV29-1|NA
TGCAGCGTTGAAGATGGGCTAGCGGGAGTACAGTTCTTC
CSVEDGLAGVQFF
>NA|TRBJ2-1|TRBV5-4|once
TGTGCCCTGGGACACGGAATGGATGAGCAGTTCTTC
CALGHGMDEQFF
>NA|TRBJ2-7|TRBV11-2|NA
TGTGCCAGCAGCTTAAAGGCAGGCTACGAGCAGTACTTC
CASSLKAGYEQYF
>NA|TRBJ1-4|TRBV5-8|NA
TGTGCCAGCAGCCAGGGAGGAGCGGCGTCTGCAACTAATGAAAAACTGTTTTTT
CASSQGGAASATNEKLFF
>NA|TRBJ1-5|TRBV2|NA
TGTGCCAGCAGTCAGGAACTCAGCAATCAGCCCCAGCATTTT
CASSQELSNQPQHF
>NA|TRBJ2-2|TRBV4-2|NA
TGTGCCAGCAGCCAAGATAAGGGGGATTCGAACACCGGGGAGCTGTTTTTT
CASSQDKGDSNTGELFF
>NA|TRBJ1-2|TRBV3-1/TRBV3-2|NA
TGTGCCAGCAGCCCTTCAGGGAAGGGTGGCGGCTACACCTTC
CASSPSGKGGGYTF
>NA|TRBJ2-7|TRBV28|NA
TGTGCCAGCAGTTTAACGGCAGGGAACGCCTACGAGCAGTACTTC
CASSLTAGNAYEQYF
>NA|TRBJ1-1|TRBV18|NA
TGTGCCAGCTCACCCGACGGAGGGAACACTGAAGCTTTCTTT
CASSPDGGNTEAFF
>NA|TRBJ2-7|TRBV24-1|few
TGTGCCACCAGTAGAGGTACGGGGAGCGAGCAGTACTTC
CATSRGTGSEQYF
>TRBD2|TRBJ2-1|TRBV24-1|once
TGTGCCACCAGTGATTTTGCTCAAGCGGGAGAGGGGAACAATGAGCAGTTCTTC
CATSDFAQAGEGNNEQFF
>TRBD1|TRBJ1-1|TRBV6-5|NA
TGTGCCAGCAGTCCTTCAGGGGGCGCGGGAACTGAAGCTTTCTTT
CASSPSGGAGTEAFF
>NA|TRBJ2-1|TRBV3-1/TRBV3-2|once
TGTGCCAGCAGCCAAGCTGGTAGTGTGAATGAGCAGTTCTTC
CASSQAGSVNEQFF
>TRBD1|TRBJ2-5|TRBV27|NA
TGTGCCAGCAGTTCCGCCGGGACAGGTTTCTACTTC
CASSSAGTGFYF
>TRBD1|TRBJ2-1|TRBV29-1|NA
TGCAGCGTAGATACAGGGGTGTCATACAATGAGCAGTTCTTC
CSVDTGVSYNEQFF
>NA|TRBJ2-1|TRBV7-2|NA
TGTGCCAGCAGCTTAGCTTATCCTAGCCTCGGGGAGCAGTTCTTC
CASSLAYPSLGEQFF
>NA|TRBJ1-2|TRBV2|NA
TGTGCCAGCAGAATCCCGGGGGACTATGGCTACACCTTC
CASRIPGDYGYTF
>TRBD1|TRBJ2-5|TRBV3-1/TRBV3-2|NA
TGTGCCAGCAGCACCCGGGACAGGGGGCGACAAGAGACCCAGTACTTC
CASSTRDRGRQETQYF
>NA|TRBJ2-3|TRBV30|NA
TGTGCCTGGAGTGTAGCGGGTGCAGATACGCAGTATTTT
CAWSVAGADTQYF
>TRBD2|TRBJ2-2|TRBV5-1|NA
TGCGCCAGCAGCTTCCTAGCGGGAGCCACCGGGGAGCTGTTTTTT
CASSFLAGATGELFF
>NA|TRBJ1-2|TRBV4-1|NA
TGCGCCAGCAGCCAATCAACAGTCGTTAACTATGGCTACACCTTC
CASSQSTVVNYGYTF
>TRBD1|TRBJ2-7|TRBV18|NA
TGTGCCAGCTCCCCGGGACAGGCTCTCCTCGAGCAGTACTTC
CASSPGQALLEQYF
>NA|TRBJ1-1|TRBV15|NA
TGTGCCACCAGCAGAGAGAAGGGGCTACCTGATACTGAAGCTTTCTTT
CATSREKGLPDTEAFF
>TRBD1|TRBJ1-1|TRBV29-1|NA
TGCAGCGTGGGACAGGGGGCGAACACTGAAGCTTTCTTT
CSVGQGANTEAFF
>NA|TRBJ1-6|TRBV6-6|NA
TGTGCCAGCAGTTACTCGGGAGGGTTGGGCTCACCCCTCCACTTT
CASSYSGGLGSPLHF
>TRBD1|TRBJ1-4|TRBV5-5|NA
TGTGCCAGCAGCCGGGACAGGGGTAATGAAAAACTGTTTTTT
CASSRDRGNEKLFF
>NA|TRBJ1-5|TRBV6-2/TRBV6-3|NA
TGTGCCAGCAGTTATATGGGGCTCGGTCAGCCCCAGCATTTT
CASSYMGLGQPQHF
>TRBD1|TRBJ2-5|TRBV5-1|NA
TGCGCCAGCAGCTTGGGGGACACAGGGGCGCCAGGGGAGACCCAGTACTTC
CASSLGDTGAPGETQYF
>TRBD2|TRBJ2-7|TRBV29-1|once
TGCAGCGGTACTGGACTAGCGGGAGATGAGCAGTACTTC
CSGTGLAGDEQYF
>TRBD2|TRBJ2-1|TRBV7-3|once
TGTGCCAGCAGTGGGACTAGCGGGAGCTTGGGAAACAATGAGCAGTTCTTC
CASSGTSGSLGNNEQFF